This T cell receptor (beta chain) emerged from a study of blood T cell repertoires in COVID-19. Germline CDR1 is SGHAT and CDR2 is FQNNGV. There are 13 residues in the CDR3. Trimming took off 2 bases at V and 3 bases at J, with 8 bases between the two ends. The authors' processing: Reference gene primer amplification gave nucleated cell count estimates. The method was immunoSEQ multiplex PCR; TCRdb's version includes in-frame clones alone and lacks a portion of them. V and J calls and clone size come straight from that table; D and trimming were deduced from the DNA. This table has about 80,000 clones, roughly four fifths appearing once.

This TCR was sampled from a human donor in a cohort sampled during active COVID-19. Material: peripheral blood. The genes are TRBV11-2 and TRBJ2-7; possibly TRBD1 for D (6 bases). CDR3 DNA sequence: TGTGCCAGCAGCTTAACAGGGTACTACGAGCAGTACTTC. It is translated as CASSLTGYYEQYF. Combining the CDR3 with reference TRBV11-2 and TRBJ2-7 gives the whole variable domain EAGVAQSPRYKIIEKRQSVAFWCNPISGHATLYWYQQILGQGPKLLIQFQNNGVVDDSQLPKDRFSAERLKGVDSTLKIQPAKLEDSAVYLCASSLTGYYEQYFGPGTRLTVT.